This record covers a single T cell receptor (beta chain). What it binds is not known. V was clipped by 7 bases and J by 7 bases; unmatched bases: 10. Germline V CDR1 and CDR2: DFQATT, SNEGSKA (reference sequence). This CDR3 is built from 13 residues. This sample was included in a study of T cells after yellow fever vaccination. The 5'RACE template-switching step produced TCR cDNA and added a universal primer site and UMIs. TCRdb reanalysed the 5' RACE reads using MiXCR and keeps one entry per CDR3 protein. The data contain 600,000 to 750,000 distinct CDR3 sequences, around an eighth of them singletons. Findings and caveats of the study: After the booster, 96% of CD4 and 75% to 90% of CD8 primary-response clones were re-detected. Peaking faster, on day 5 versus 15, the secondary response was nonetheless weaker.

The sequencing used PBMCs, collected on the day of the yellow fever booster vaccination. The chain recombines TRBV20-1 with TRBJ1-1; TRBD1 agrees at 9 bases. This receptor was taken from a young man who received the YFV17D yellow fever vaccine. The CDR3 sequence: CSGTGTGRNEAFF. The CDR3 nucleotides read TGCAGTGGAACCGGGACAGGGCGAAATGAAGCTTTCTTT.